These 14 T cell receptor beta chains originate from one sample sequenced in a study of blood T cell repertoires in COVID-19. Here immunoSEQ multiplex PCR was the method, and the copy in TCRdb shows in-frame clones only, minus some. This sample has 80,000 to 100,000 clones, with 80% found just once. Specimen: peripheral blood. Receptors were obtained from a human donor in a cohort sampled during active COVID-19.

The rearrangement links TRBV20-1 to TRBJ2-3; D gene ambiguous. The germline gives CDR1 DFQATT, CDR2 SNEGSKA (reference sequence). This CDR3 spans 11 amino acids. The ends were cut back, 3 bases at V and 4 bases at J, with 5 bases in the middle. The DNA of the CDR3 is TGCAGTGCTAGCGCGGCAGATACGCAGTATTTT. Protein: CSASAADTQYF.

The chain employs TRBV7-8 and TRBJ2-3, with D unclear. Per the germline V gene, CDR1 is SGHVS and CDR2 is FQNEAQ. This CDR3 has 17 amino acids. V dropped 6 bases and J dropped 5 bases, with 24 bases sitting between them. The CDR3 region is CASSSREVSSYGDTQYF. In DNA form, the CDR3 reads TGTGCCAGCAGTTCCCGAGAGGTCTCCTCTTATGGAGATACGCAGTATTTT. Full variable domain (missing parts from reference TRBV7-8 and TRBJ2-3): GAGVSQSPRYKVAKRGQDVALRCDPISGHVSLFWYQQALGQGPEFLTYFQNEAQLDKSGLPSDRFFAERPEGSVSTLKIQRTQQEDSAVYLCASSSREVSSYGDTQYFGPGTRLTVL.

The chain combines TRBV6-1 with TRBJ2-7, with D tentatively TRBD2 (6 bases). The germline V gene has CDR1 MNHNS and CDR2 SASEGT. This CDR3 is 13 amino acids long. Trimming stripped 3 bases from V and 5 bases from J, with 11 bases between. CDR3 sequence: CASSDTGVNEQYF. In DNA, the CDR3 is TGTGCCAGCAGTGATACGGGGGTCAACGAGCAGTACTTC.

This clone has just a few counts. This CDR3 is also generated by other DNA sequences in the sample. This sequence joins TRBV28 and TRBJ1-5; 7 positions match TRBD1. V was clipped by 3 bases and J by 1 base; unmatched bases: 6. The CDR3 covers 16 residues. CDR1 and CDR2 (germline): MDHEN, SYDVKM. CDR3 sequence reads: CASSFLKGASNQPQHF. The CDR3 nucleotides are TGTGCCAGCAGTTTCCTTAAGGGGGCGAGCAATCAGCCCCAGCATTTT.

DNA of the CDR3: TGTGCCAGCAGCCCCGGTAGCAATCAGCCCCAGCATTTT. It specifies CASSPGSNQPQHF. The chain employs TRBV12-3 or TRBV12-4 and TRBJ1-5; D is uncertain. With 6 bases removed from V and 0 bases from J, the gap between germline ends came to 6 bases. The length of the CDR3 is 13 residues.

The chain uses TRBV28 and TRBJ1-5, with 9 bases fitting TRBD1. The CDR3 covers 14 residues. J gave up 7 bases and V 6 bases, and 7 bases lay outside the gene matches. Germline V gene data show CDR1 as MDHEN and CDR2 as SYDVKM. CDR3 protein: CASSPTGGRQPQHF. The CDR3 DNA reads as TGTGCCAGCAGCCCAACAGGGGGCAGGCAGCCCCAGCATTTT.

The gene calls are TRBV7-9 and TRBJ1-1; the D is unclear. Deletions cut 0 bases from V and 5 bases from J, with 13 bases between. CDR1 and CDR2 (germline): SEHNR, FQNEAQ (reference sequence). This CDR3 has 15 residues. The DNA for the CDR3 is TGTGCCAGCAGCTTAGCTTCAGGAGGAGGGACTGAAGCTTTCTTT. It encodes CASSLASGGGTEAFF.

The rearrangement uses TRBV2 and TRBJ2-5, with TRBD2 identical over 15 bases. In germline, CDR1 is SNHLY, CDR2 FYNNEI. There are 17 residues in the CDR3. After removal of 6 bases from V and 3 bases from J, the junction contained 8 bases not matched to a gene. The chain's CDR3 is CASRKRGLAGGEETQYF. CDR3 nucleotides: TGTGCCAGCAGGAAGAGGGGACTAGCGGGAGGAGAAGAGACCCAGTACTTC.

This sequence joins TRBV6-5 and TRBJ1-2; the D is unclear. The CDR3 has 11 amino acids. V was cut by 7 bases and J by 1 base, with 4 bases left in between. Germline loops: CDR1 MNHEY, CDR2 SVGAGI. Here the CDR3 reads CASIINYGYTF. CDR3 DNA sequence: TGTGCCAGCATCATTAACTATGGCTACACCTTC.

The V call is TRBV5-4, the J call TRBJ2-1; 7 bases are shared with TRBD2. CDR3 size: 15 residues. V was clipped by 0 bases and J by 3 bases; unmatched bases: 3. Germline CDR1 is SGHNT and CDR2 is YYREEE (reference sequence). The CDR3 DNA is TGTGCCAGCAGCTTGGGACTAGCCTTCTACAATGAGCAGTTCTTC. Its translation is CASSLGLAFYNEQFF.

This chain links TRBV6-1 with TRBJ1-5; D might be TRBD1 (6 bases). V was cut by 1 base and J by 3 bases, with 13 bases left in between. Germline V lookup: CDR1 MNHNS, CDR2 SASEGT. The CDR3 runs to 16 residues. CDR3 amino acids: CASSEELGQPNQPQHF. CDR3 sequence (DNA): TGTGCCAGCAGTGAAGAACTCGGACAGCCCAATCAGCCCCAGCATTTT.

The J gene is TRBJ2-7, the V gene TRBV7-2; D not resolved. There are 14 residues in the CDR3. Germline CDR1 reads SGHTA; CDR2 reads FQGNSA. V lost 3 bases and J lost 0, with 9 bases in between. CDR3: CASSFLFSSYEQYF. The CDR3 nucleotides read TGTGCCAGCAGCTTCTTATTCAGCTCCTACGAGCAGTACTTC.

CDR3 sequence reads: CASSLYKGPGYTF. In DNA, the CDR3 is TGTGCCAGCAGTTTATATAAGGGGCCTGGCTACACCTTC. The chain recombines TRBV28 with TRBJ1-2; the D gene is possibly TRBD1 (5 bases). The germline V gene has CDR1 MDHEN and CDR2 SYDVKM. There are 13 residues in the CDR3. V shed 1 base and J shed 7 bases, with 10 bases lying between them.

The chain is built from TRBV5-4 and TRBJ2-3; 12 nucleotides agree with TRBD2. CDR1 SGHNT and CDR2 YYREEE come from the germline V gene (reference sequence). V dropped 1 base and J dropped 6; count of bases not matched to a gene: 3. CDR3 length: 15 residues. The DNA for the CDR3 is TGTGCCAGCAGCTTGACTAGCGGGAGGTCGGATACGCAGTATTTT. It specifies CASSLTSGRSDTQYF.